These 2 T cell receptor beta chains originate from one sample sequenced in a study of human T cells and chemical hapten exposure. Each CDR3 protein gets one entry after TCRdb re-called the RACE reads with MiXCR. Here the sample spans 150,000 to 200,000 distinct CDR3 sequences, 13% to 15% being singletons. Time point denoted: patch test 1, 2 weeks after DPC sensitization. Described treatment: therapeutic diphenylcyclopropenone sensitization with weekly scalp DPC. The sample in question was whole blood, obtained in connection with sensitization to the hapten diphenylcyclopropenone (DPC). These receptors were obtained from a woman aged 25 to 39 with alopecia areata. Some clones in this sample may be carry-over from other donors' samples.

The CDR3 DNA sequence: TGCAGTGCATTCCGGACGGGAACAGGGAACACTGAAGCTTTCTTT. It yields the protein CSAFRTGTGNTEAFF. The rearrangement links TRBV20-1 to TRBJ1-1; perhaps TRBD1 as D (5 bases). The CDR3 has 15 amino acids. Germline V gives CDR1 DFQATT, CDR2 SNEGSKA (reference sequence). V lost 6 bases, J lost 1 base, and 18 bases lay in between.

This clonotype showed up many times. The chain recombines TRBV29-1 with TRBJ1-1; D gene ambiguous. This CDR3 has 13 amino acids. Between the trimmed V and J ends, which lost 5 bases and 0 bases, there was a span of 10 bases. CDR1 and CDR2 from the germline V gene are SQVTM and ANQGSEA. This CDR3 is CSVPGGMNTEAFF. The CDR3, as DNA: TGCAGCGTTCCCGGCGGCATGAACACTGAAGCTTTCTTT.